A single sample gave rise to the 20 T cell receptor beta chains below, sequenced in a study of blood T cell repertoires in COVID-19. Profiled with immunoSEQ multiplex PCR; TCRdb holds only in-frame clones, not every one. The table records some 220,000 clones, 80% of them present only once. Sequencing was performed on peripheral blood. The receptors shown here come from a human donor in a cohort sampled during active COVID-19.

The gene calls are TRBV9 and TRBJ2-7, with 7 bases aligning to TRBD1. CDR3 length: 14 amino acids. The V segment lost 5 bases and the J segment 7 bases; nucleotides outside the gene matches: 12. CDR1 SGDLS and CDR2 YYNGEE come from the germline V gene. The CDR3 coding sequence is TGTGCCAGCAGTCCCTCAGGGGGTCCGTGGGAGCAGTACTTC. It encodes CASSPSGGPWEQYF.

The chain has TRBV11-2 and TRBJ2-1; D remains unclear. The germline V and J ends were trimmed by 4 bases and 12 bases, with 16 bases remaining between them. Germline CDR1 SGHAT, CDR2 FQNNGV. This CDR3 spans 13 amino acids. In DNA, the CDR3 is TGTGCCAGCAGCTACGTCGCTTCGGTGATGCAGTTCTTC. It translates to CASSYVASVMQFF.

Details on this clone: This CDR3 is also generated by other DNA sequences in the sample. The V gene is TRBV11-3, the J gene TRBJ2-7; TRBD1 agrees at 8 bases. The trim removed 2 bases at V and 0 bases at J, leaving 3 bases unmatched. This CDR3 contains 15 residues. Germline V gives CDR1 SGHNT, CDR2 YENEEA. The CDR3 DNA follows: TGTGCCAGCAGCTTATCAGGGGGCAGCTCCTACGAGCAGTACTTC. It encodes CASSLSGGSSYEQYF.

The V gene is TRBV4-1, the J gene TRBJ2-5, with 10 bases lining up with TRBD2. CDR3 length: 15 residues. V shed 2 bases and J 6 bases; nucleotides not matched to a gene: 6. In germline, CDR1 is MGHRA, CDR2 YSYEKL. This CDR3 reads CASSQSLAGGQTQYF. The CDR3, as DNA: TGCGCCAGCAGCCAATCATTAGCGGGAGGACAGACCCAGTACTTC.

The CDR3 loop reads CASSPRSGGAGQPQHF. Here the CDR3 DNA reads TGTGCCAGCAGCCCAAGATCAGGGGGCGCAGGGCAGCCCCAGCATTTT. This chain joins TRBV7-6 and TRBJ1-5; 8 nucleotides align to TRBD1. Germline V gene sequence: CDR1 SGHVS, CDR2 FNYEAQ. The CDR3 consists of 16 residues. Trimming at V came to 5 bases and at J to 7 bases, leaving 13 bases not matched to a gene.

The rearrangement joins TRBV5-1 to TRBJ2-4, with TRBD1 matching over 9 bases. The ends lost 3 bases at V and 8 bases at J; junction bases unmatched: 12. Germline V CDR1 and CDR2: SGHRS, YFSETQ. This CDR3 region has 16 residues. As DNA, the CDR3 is TGCGCCAGCAGCTCCACAACCGGGACAGGGTTTGACATTCAGTACTTC. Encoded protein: CASSSTTGTGFDIQYF. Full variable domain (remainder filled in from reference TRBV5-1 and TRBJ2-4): KAGVTQTPRYLIKTRGQQVTLSCSPISGHRSVSWYQQTPGQGLQFLFEYFSETQRNKGNFPGRFSGRQFSNSRSEMNVSTLELGDSALYLCASSSTTGTGFDIQYFGAGTRLSVL.

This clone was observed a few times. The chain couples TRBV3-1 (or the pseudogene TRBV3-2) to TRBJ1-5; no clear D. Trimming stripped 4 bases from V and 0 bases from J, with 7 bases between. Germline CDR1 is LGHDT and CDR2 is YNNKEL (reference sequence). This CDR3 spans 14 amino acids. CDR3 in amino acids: CASSLLYSNQPQHF. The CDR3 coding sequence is TGTGCCAGCAGCCTATTGTATAGCAATCAGCCCCAGCATTTT.

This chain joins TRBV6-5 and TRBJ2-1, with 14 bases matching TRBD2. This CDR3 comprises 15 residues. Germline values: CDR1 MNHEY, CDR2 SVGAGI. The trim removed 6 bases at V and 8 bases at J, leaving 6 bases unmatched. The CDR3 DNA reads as TGTGCCAGCAGGGGGACTAGCGGGAGTCGACATGAGCAGTTCTTC. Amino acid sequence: CASRGTSGSRHEQFF.

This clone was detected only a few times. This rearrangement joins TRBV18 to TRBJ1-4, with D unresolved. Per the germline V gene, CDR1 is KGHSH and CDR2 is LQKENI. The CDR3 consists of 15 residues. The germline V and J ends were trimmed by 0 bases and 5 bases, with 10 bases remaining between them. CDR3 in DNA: TGTGCCAGCTCACCACCGACTAATCAAAATGAAAAACTGTTTTTT. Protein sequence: CASSPPTNQNEKLFF.

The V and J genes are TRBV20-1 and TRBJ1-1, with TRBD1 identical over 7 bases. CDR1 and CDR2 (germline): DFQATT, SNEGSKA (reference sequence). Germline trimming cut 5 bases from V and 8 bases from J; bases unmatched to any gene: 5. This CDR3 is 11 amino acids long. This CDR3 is CSAATGAEAFF. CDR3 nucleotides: TGCAGTGCTGCAACAGGGGCCGAAGCTTTCTTT.

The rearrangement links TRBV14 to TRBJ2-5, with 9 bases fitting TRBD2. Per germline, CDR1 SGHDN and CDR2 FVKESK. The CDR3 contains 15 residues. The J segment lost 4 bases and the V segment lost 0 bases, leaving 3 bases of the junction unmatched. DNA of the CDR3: TGTGCCAGCAGCCAAGAGCCTAGCGGGGCAGAGACCCAGTACTTC. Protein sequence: CASSQEPSGAETQYF.

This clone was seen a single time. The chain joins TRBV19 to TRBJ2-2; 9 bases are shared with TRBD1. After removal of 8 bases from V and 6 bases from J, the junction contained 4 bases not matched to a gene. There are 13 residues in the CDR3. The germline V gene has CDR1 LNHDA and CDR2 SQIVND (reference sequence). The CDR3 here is CASGDREAGELFF. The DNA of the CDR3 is TGTGCCAGTGGGGACAGGGAGGCCGGGGAGCTGTTTTTT.

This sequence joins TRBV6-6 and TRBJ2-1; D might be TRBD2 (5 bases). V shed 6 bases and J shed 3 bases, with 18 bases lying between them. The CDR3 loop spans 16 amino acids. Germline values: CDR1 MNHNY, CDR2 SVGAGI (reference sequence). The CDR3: CASSRPRGLIYNEQFF. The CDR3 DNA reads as TGTGCCAGCAGCAGACCCCGAGGACTGATCTACAATGAGCAGTTCTTC.

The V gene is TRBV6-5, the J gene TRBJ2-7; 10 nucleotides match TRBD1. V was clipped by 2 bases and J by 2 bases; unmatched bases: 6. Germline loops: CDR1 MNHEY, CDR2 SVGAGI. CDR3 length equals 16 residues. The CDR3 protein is CASSYRRGQGPYEQYF. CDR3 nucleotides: TGTGCCAGCAGTTACCGGCGGGGACAGGGGCCCTACGAGCAGTACTTC.

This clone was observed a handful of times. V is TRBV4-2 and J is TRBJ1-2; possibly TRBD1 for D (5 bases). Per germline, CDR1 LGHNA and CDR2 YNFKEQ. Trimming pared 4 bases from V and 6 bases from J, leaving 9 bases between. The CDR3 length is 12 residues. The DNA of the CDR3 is TGTGCCAGCAGCCCCCCGGGGGATGGCTACACCTTC. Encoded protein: CASSPPGDGYTF.

The CDR3 protein is CASSPYRQGLGEQYF. CDR3 bases: TGTGCCAGCAGTCCCTACCGACAGGGACTGGGCGAGCAGTACTTC. V is TRBV6-2 or TRBV6-3 and J is TRBJ2-7; maybe TRBD1 (7 bases). Germline V CDR1 and CDR2: MNHEY, SVGEGT. The CDR3 runs 15 residues. Trimming removed 5 bases from V and 6 bases from J, with 20 bases in between.

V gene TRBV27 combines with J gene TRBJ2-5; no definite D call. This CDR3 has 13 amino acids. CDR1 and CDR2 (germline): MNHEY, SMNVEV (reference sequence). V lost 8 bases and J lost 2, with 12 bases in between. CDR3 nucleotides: TGTGCCAGCTCTCCCCTAGGTCAAGAGACCCAGTACTTC. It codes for CASSPLGQETQYF.

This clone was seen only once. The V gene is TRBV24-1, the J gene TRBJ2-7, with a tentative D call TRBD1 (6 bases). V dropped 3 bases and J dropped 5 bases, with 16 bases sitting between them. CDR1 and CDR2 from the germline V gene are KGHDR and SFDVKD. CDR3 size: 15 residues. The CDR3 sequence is CATSDPRRQGNEQYF. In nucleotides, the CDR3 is TGTGCCACCAGTGATCCCCGGAGGCAGGGGAACGAGCAGTACTTC.

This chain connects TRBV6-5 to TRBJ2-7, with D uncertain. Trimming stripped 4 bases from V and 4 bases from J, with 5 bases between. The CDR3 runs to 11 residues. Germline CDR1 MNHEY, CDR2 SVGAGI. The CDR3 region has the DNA TGTGCCAGCAGTTTCCAATACGAGCAGTACTTC. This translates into CASSFQYEQYF.

CDR3 loop: CASSLSDIQETQYF. The CDR3 nucleotides are TGTGCCAGCAGCTTATCCGACATACAAGAGACCCAGTACTTC. J is TRBJ2-5 and V is TRBV7-8; unclear D gene. The CDR3 extends over 14 amino acids. Germline CDR1 SGHVS, CDR2 FQNEAQ. V was cut by 2 bases and J by 2 bases, with 9 bases left in between.